This T cell receptor beta chain originates from a study of early T cells in non-severe SARS-CoV-2 infection. In the study overall: Chains were unpaired, as sequencing was done on bulk RNA from unsorted whole blood.

This clonotype was picked up many times. Its antigen is undetermined. Tagging with unique molecular identifiers was applied to individual cDNA molecules. From the 5' RACE reads, TCRdb called clonotypes with MiXCR, one entry per CDR3 protein. The sample has roughly 70,000 distinct CDR3 sequences; around 12% are singletons. The study's findings and limits: Database matching using VDJdb favored anti-spike CD8 responses, with private and CD4 specificities left missing.

The CDR3 runs to 12 residues. V dropped 5 bases and J dropped 7 bases, with 12 bases sitting between them. Germline loops: CDR1 MNHEY, CDR2 SMNVEV (reference sequence). This chain joins TRBV27 and TRBJ2-7; weak D call: TRBD2 (6 bases). The TCR sequence derives from an adult who was a healthcare worker with PCR-confirmed SARS-CoV-2 infection or an uninfected control (not recorded which). Sequenced material: whole blood. The CDR3 loop is CASSLVRGEQYF. The CDR3 nucleotides are TGTGCCAGCAGTCTAGTTCGGGGGGAGCAGTACTTC.